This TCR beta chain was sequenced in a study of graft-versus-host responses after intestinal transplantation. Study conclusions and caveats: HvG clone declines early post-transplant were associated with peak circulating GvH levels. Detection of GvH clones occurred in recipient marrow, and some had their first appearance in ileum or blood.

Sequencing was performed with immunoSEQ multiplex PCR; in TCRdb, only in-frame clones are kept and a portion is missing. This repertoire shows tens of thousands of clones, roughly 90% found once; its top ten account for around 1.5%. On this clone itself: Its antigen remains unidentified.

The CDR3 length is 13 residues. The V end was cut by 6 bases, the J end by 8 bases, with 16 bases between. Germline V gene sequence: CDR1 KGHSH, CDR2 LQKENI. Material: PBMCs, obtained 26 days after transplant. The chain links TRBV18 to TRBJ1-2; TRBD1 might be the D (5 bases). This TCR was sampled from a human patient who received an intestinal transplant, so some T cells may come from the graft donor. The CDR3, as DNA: TGTGCCAGCTCTCCCCCCGGGGGAGGCGGCTACACCTTC. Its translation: CASSPPGGGGYTF.